This T cell receptor (beta chain) was retrieved from a study of T-cell reconstitution after alpha-beta-depleted transplantation in children. Study-wide points: Surviving recipient T cells and thymic progenitors accounted for the high day-60 TCRbeta diversity observed in some patients. T-cell numbers and diversity one year post-transplant derived largely from freshly generated T cells. In patients about two months after transplant, alpha-beta T cells reportedly arose from several hundred expanded graft clones.

Details on this clonotype: The antigen remains undetermined.

CDR1 is DFQATT, CDR2 SNEGSKA, per germline (reference sequence). With V trimmed by 3 bases and J by 0 bases, 3 bases remained unmatched. The CDR3 sequence is 15 residues long. Unique molecular identifiers were built into the TCRbeta library. A single record per CDR3 protein comes from TCRdb applying MiXCR to the PCR reads. The sample consists of under 750,000 distinct CDR3 sequences, 20% to 25% of them appearing once. The chain combines TRBV20-1 with TRBJ2-3, with TRBD2 matching over 10 bases. The source is a boy under two years old who had a stem cell transplant for acute myeloid leukemia, so the T cells may come from the graft donor. The sequencing used PBMCs, mostly from graft donor cells, collected 360 days after TCRalphabeta/CD19-depleted stem cell transplant. CDR3: CSASLAGDSTDTQYF. The CDR3 DNA reads TGCAGTGCTAGTCTAGCGGGGGATAGCACAGATACGCAGTATTTT.